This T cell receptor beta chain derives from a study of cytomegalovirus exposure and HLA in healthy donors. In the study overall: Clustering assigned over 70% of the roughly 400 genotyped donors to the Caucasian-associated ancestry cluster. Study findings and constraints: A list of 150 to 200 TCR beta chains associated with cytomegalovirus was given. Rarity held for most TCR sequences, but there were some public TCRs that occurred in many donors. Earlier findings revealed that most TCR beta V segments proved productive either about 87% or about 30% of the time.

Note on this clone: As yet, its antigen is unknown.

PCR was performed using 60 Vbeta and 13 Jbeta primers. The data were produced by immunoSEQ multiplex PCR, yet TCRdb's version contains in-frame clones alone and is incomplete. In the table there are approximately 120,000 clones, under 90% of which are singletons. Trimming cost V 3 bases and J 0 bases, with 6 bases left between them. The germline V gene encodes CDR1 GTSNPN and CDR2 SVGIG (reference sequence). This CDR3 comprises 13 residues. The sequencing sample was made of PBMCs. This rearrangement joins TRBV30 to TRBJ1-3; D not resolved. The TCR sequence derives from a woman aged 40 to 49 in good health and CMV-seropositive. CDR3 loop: CAWSGDSGNTIYF. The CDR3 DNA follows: TGTGCCTGGAGCGGTGACTCTGGAAACACCATATATTTT.